These 26 T cell receptor beta chains originate from one sample sequenced in a study of T cell responses to AZD1222 COVID-19 vaccine. Profiling relied on immunoSEQ multiplex PCR, and the TCRdb table lists in-frame clones only, not all of them. Of around 100,000 clones in the sample, over 70% were seen once. This specimen consisted of peripheral blood, obtained on day 0 of AZD1222 vaccination. The receptors stem from an adult in good health.

The chain is built from TRBV7-9 and TRBJ1-1, with D uncertain. In germline, CDR1 is SEHNR, CDR2 FQNEAQ (reference sequence). The CDR3 is 12 amino acids. V gave up 6 bases and J gave up 5 bases, with 10 bases separating them. The CDR3 protein is CASSLDWTEAFF. The CDR3 bases are TGTGCCAGCAGTCTCGATTGGACTGAAGCTTTCTTT.

The chain uses TRBV19 and TRBJ2-7, with D possibly called TRBD1 or TRBD2 (5 bases each). The CDR3 runs to 14 residues. Per germline, CDR1 LNHDA and CDR2 SQIVND (reference sequence). V dropped 7 bases and J dropped 4 bases, with 17 bases sitting between them. The CDR3 sequence: CASNQGEGRYEQYF. As DNA, the CDR3 is TGTGCCAGTAACCAAGGAGAGGGGCGGTACGAGCAGTACTTC.

V gene TRBV7-2 combines with J gene TRBJ1-4, with 7 bases matching TRBD1. The CDR3 length is 15 residues. The J segment lost 3 bases and the V segment lost 4 bases, leaving 5 bases of the junction unmatched. The V gene's germline CDR1 is SGHTA and CDR2 FQGNSA. CDR3 nucleotide sequence: TGTGCCAGCAGCTCCGCGACAGGGCCTAATGAAAAACTGTTTTTT. It is translated as CASSSATGPNEKLFF. The variable domain in full, with the rest retrieved from reference TRBV7-2 and TRBJ1-4, is GAGVSQSPSNKVTEKGKDVELRCDPISGHTALYWYRQSLGQGLEFLIYFQGNSAPDKSGLPSDRFSAERTGGSVSTLTIQRTQQEDSAVYLCASSSATGPNEKLFFGSGTQLSVL.

The gene calls are TRBV6-5 and TRBJ2-7, with D tentatively TRBD2 (7 bases). V lost 0 bases to trimming and J lost 3 bases, with 15 bases between them. Germline lookup yields CDR1 MNHEY and CDR2 SVGAGI. The CDR3 extends over 16 amino acids. CDR3 coding DNA: TGTGCCAGCAGTTACTCGATTGGGGGGGCGGTCTACGAGCAGTACTTC. Residues: CASSYSIGGAVYEQYF.

V usage is TRBV4-3 and J usage is TRBJ2-2; the D gene is possibly TRBD2 (5 bases). V gave up 0 bases and J gave up 5 bases, with 13 bases separating them. Germline lookup yields CDR1 LGHNA and CDR2 YSLEER. The CDR3 has 16 amino acids. Written as DNA, the CDR3 is TGCGCCAGCAGCCAAGATCCGTCCGTAGCGACCGGGGAGCTGTTTTTT. This encodes CASSQDPSVATGELFF.

The chain combines TRBV27 with TRBJ1-5; TRBD1 matches 10 bases. This CDR3 has 14 amino acids. Germline CDR1 and CDR2: MNHEY and SMNVEV (reference sequence). Losses at the gene ends were 7 bases for V and 7 bases for J; bases not matched to a gene: 7. CDR3 DNA sequence: TGTGCCAGCATGCGGGACAGGGGAGCCCAGCCCCAGCATTTT. Its protein is CASMRDRGAQPQHF.

The chain links TRBV12-3 or TRBV12-4 to TRBJ1-2, with 7 bases aligning to TRBD1. The CDR3 runs 12 residues. V lost 4 bases, J lost 14 bases, and 10 bases stayed unmatched. DNA for the CDR3: TGTGCCAGCAGTTCACCGGGACAGACATTTACCTTC. It codes for CASSSPGQTFTF.

The chain recombines TRBV28 with TRBJ2-4, with D possibly being TRBD1 or TRBD2 (6 bases each). Trimming took off 1 base at V and 0 bases at J, with 10 bases between the two ends. CDR1 is MDHEN, CDR2 SYDVKM, per germline. The CDR3 is 16 residues long. Here the CDR3 DNA reads TGTGCCAGCAGTTTATTTCGGGGGCTAGCCAAAAACATTCAGTACTTC. Protein product: CASSLFRGLAKNIQYF.

The J gene is TRBJ2-2, the V gene TRBV25-1; no clear D gene. The length of the CDR3 is 13 residues. Germline loops: CDR1 MGHDK, CDR2 SYGVNS. V lost 6 bases and J lost 0, with 5 bases in between. In DNA, the CDR3 is TGTGCCAGCAGGACACCGAACACCGGGGAGCTGTTTTTT. Protein: CASRTPNTGELFF. Together with reference TRBV25-1 and TRBJ2-2, the CDR3 gives the full variable domain: EADIYQTPRYLVIGTGKKITLECSQTMGHDKMYWYQQDPGMELHLIHYSYGVNSTEKGDLSSESTVSRIRTEHFPLTLESARPSHTSQYLCASRTPNTGELFFGEGSRLTVL.

This rearrangement joins TRBV5-1 to TRBJ2-3; TRBD1 aligns across 7 bases. CDR1 is SGHRS and CDR2 is YFSETQ in the germline V gene. Trimming cost V 5 bases and J 3 bases; bases outside gene matches: 3. CDR3 size: 13 residues. CDR3 sequence (DNA): TGCGCCAGCAGAACAGGGGTTACAGATACGCAGTATTTT. It yields the protein CASRTGVTDTQYF.

The rearrangement uses TRBV30 and TRBJ2-1, with 9 bases fitting TRBD2. V shed 2 bases, J shed 9 bases, and the junction held 8 bases outside the gene matches. The CDR3 has 14 amino acids. CDR1 is GTSNPN and CDR2 is SVGIG in the germline V gene (reference sequence). The CDR3 sequence: CAWSSSSGMVEQFF. The CDR3 region has the DNA TGTGCCTGGAGTTCCTCTAGCGGGATGGTTGAGCAGTTCTTC.

V is TRBV7-6 and J is TRBJ2-3; perhaps TRBD2 as D (7 bases). The CDR3 sequence is 14 residues long. Germline V gene sequence: CDR1 SGHVS, CDR2 FNYEAQ. V was cut by 5 bases and J by 4 bases, with 13 bases left in between. The CDR3 here is CASSGGAGADTQYF. The DNA for the CDR3 is TGTGCCAGCAGCGGGGGGGCCGGGGCAGATACGCAGTATTTT.

The rearrangement links TRBV5-1 to TRBJ1-1, with D possibly TRBD1 on 6 matching bases. The ends were cut back, 1 base at V and 3 bases at J, with 22 bases in the middle. The CDR3 runs to 18 residues. From germline, CDR1 is SGHRS and CDR2 YFSETQ. The CDR3 DNA is TGCGCCAGCAGCTTGACGACTGGGACACCCAAGGGGGACACTGAAGCTTTCTTT. Protein: CASSLTTGTPKGDTEAFF.

This chain links TRBV7-9 with TRBJ2-7, with 10 bases lining up with TRBD1. The V and J ends lost 5 bases and 2 bases, in that order; junction bases with no gene match: 6. Germline V gene lookup returns CDR1 SEHNR and CDR2 FQNEAQ (reference sequence). CDR3 length: 15 amino acids. The CDR3 DNA follows: TGTGCCAGCAGCCCAGGGACAGGGGTTACCTACGAGCAGTACTTC. It is translated as CASSPGTGVTYEQYF.

This clone was detected once. The chain links TRBV20-1 to TRBJ1-2, with no clear D. Germline V lookup: CDR1 DFQATT, CDR2 SNEGSKA (reference sequence). CDR3 length: 11 residues. Deletions cut 1 base from V and 12 bases from J, with 12 bases between. The CDR3 sequence: CSARGLNLHTF. The CDR3 region has the DNA TGCAGTGCTAGAGGGCTGAACCTTCACACCTTC.

The chain carries TRBV5-5 and TRBJ1-2; 7 nucleotides align to TRBD1. The V gene's germline CDR1 is SGHKS and CDR2 YYEKEE (reference sequence). V shed 4 bases, J shed 4 bases, and the junction held 10 bases outside the gene matches. This CDR3 spans 15 amino acids. CDR3 nucleotides: TGTGCCAGCAGCCCTGAGCCGACAGGGAGCTATGGCTACACCTTC. It translates to CASSPEPTGSYGYTF.

The chain is built from TRBV24-1 and TRBJ1-4; no reliable D call. Trimming stripped 10 bases from V and 5 bases from J, with 10 bases between. Germline-derived CDR1 and CDR2 are KGHDR and SFDVKD. There are 12 residues in the CDR3. This CDR3 is CATPQKNEKLFF. The CDR3 nucleotides are TGTGCCACGCCTCAGAAGAATGAAAAACTGTTTTTT.

The V call is TRBV2, the J call TRBJ1-2; a weak D match, TRBD1 (6 bases). V was trimmed by 10 bases and J by 0 bases, leaving 12 bases between them. Germline V CDR1 and CDR2: SNHLY, FYNNEI. The CDR3 spans 13 residues. The chain's CDR3 is CAIPGDPNYGYTF. DNA for the CDR3: TGTGCCATCCCAGGGGACCCTAACTATGGCTACACCTTC.

V and J are TRBV29-1 and TRBJ2-7, with D possibly matching TRBD1 (5 bases). The V gene lost 0 bases and the J gene lost 3 bases, with 15 bases spanning the gap. The CDR3 runs to 15 residues. Per the germline V gene, CDR1 is SQVTM and CDR2 is ANQGSEA. The CDR3 bases are TGCAGCGTTGAAGATGAGGACATAGGTTACTACGAGCAGTACTTC. Translated: CSVEDEDIGYYEQYF.

This sequence joins TRBV9 and TRBJ2-3; TRBD2 might be the D (6 bases). This CDR3 region has 18 residues. V lost 4 bases, J lost 0 bases, and 21 bases lay in between. Per the germline V gene, CDR1 is SGDLS and CDR2 is YYNGEE. CDR3 sequence: CASSPRTGDATSTDTQYF. The CDR3 DNA reads TGTGCCAGCAGCCCTCGGACGGGGGACGCCACTAGCACAGATACGCAGTATTTT.

The V gene is TRBV29-1, the J gene TRBJ2-1; D not certain. Deletions cut 3 bases from V and 0 bases from J, with 12 bases between. The CDR3 is made up of 15 amino acids. Germline values: CDR1 SQVTM, CDR2 ANQGSEA. The CDR3 reads CSVDRFLDSYNEQFF. The CDR3 DNA is TGCAGCGTTGATAGGTTCTTAGACTCCTACAATGAGCAGTTCTTC.

V usage is TRBV9 and J usage is TRBJ2-5; 10 bases are shared with TRBD2. J was trimmed by 5 bases and V by 0 bases; bases with no gene match: 7. There are 16 residues in the CDR3. Germline CDR1 is SGDLS and CDR2 is YYNGEE. The CDR3 nucleotides are TGTGCCAGCAGCGTAGTCCCAGCGGGAGGGATCGAGACCCAGTACTTC. Residues: CASSVVPAGGIETQYF.

This chain joins TRBV5-5 and TRBJ1-5, with a weak D call TRBD1 (5 bases). This CDR3 contains 15 residues. Between the trimmed V and J ends, which lost 4 bases and 5 bases, there was a span of 16 bases. Germline V gives CDR1 SGHKS, CDR2 YYEKEE (reference sequence). DNA for the CDR3: TGTGCCAGCAGCGCCTTCGACAGAGGATATCAGCCCCAGCATTTT. Translation: CASSAFDRGYQPQHF.

The CDR3 sequence is CAIRGGTEAFF. For the CDR3, the DNA is TGTGCCATCAGGGGGGGCACTGAAGCTTTCTTT. This chain connects TRBV10-3 to TRBJ1-1, with D maybe TRBD1 (5 bases). V lost 6 bases and J 4 bases, leaving 6 bases between the germline ends. Germline CDR1 and CDR2: ENHRY and SYGVKD. The CDR3 is 11 amino acids.

The chain recombines TRBV1 with TRBJ1-1; the table calls TRBD1, which could not be checked here. TRBV1 is a pseudogene locus. CDR3 size: 15 residues. The CDR3 DNA reads TGCACCAGCAGCCCCCACTGGACAGCGAACACTGAAGCTTTCTTT. This encodes CTSSPHWTANTEAFF.

The DNA for the CDR3 is TGTGCCAGCAGTCTAGAGGGGGGGCTAGATACGCAGTATTTT. Amino acids: CASSLEGGLDTQYF. The chain is built from TRBV2 and TRBJ2-3; tentatively, D is TRBD2 (7 bases). The V gene lost 5 bases and the J gene lost 5 bases, with 14 bases spanning the gap. This CDR3 region has 14 residues. The V gene's germline CDR1 is SNHLY and CDR2 FYNNEI.